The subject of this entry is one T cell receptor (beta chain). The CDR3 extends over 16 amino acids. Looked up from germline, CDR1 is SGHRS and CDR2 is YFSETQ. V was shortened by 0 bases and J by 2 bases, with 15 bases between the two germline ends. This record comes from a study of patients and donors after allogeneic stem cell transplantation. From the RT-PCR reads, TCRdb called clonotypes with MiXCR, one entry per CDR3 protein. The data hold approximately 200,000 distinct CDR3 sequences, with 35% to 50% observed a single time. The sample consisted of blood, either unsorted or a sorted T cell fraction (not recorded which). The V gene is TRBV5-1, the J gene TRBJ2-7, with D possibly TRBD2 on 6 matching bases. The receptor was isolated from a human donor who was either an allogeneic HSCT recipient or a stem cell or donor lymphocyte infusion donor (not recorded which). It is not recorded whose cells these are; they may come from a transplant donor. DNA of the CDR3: TGCGCCAGCAGCTTGGATGGCCGTGGGAGGACCTACGAGCAGTACTTC. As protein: CASSLDGRGRTYEQYF.